The TCR beta chain described here comes from a study of Ad26.COV2.S vaccination and SARS-CoV-2 variants (dated by TCRdb to 2020 to 2022). For context, the study as a whole: Vaccine-arm donors came from COV1001, a multicentre, randomized, double-blind, placebo-controlled phase I-IIa trial of Ad26.COV2.S in healthy adults. The specificity and breadth of SARS-CoV-2-reactive T cell receptors after Ad26.COV2.S vaccination were assessed by TCRbeta repertoire sequencing. Ad26.COV2.S was administered intramuscularly at 5 x 10^10 or 1 x 10^11 viral particles, either as a single shot or as two shots given 56 days apart. Participants in the trial were split at random into five groups of five each, receiving low-dose or high-dose Ad26.COV2.S once or twice, or else placebo on both occasions. A total of around 32 samples were included in the TCR-sequenced set, comprising around 19 Ad26.COV2.S vaccine recipients, 5 placebo recipients and 8 SARS-CoV-2 convalescent individuals. Throughout the experiments and outcome assessment, investigators stayed blinded to trial group allocation.

Note on this clone: The antigen it binds to is not known. The sample holds no much larger clone one base away, and base qualities are not on file.

Counted from cysteine to phenylalanine, this CDR3 has 15 amino acids. The CDR3 DNA has 45 bases and is translated from base 1. Unmatched junction bases come to 0, with V trimmed by 3 bases and J by 0 bases. CDR1 SGHNT and CDR2 YENEEA were looked up in the germline V gene. In the paper's terms, the treatment or condition label means: around 19 received Ad26.COV2.S at low or high dose, single or two shots; 5 received placebo; per-sample allocation not given. For vaccine and placebo recipients, repertoires were sequenced using samples collected on day 63 after the first injection. In Cohort 1b, roughly 26 adults aged 18-55 years were enrolled at a single site in Boston, USA, between 29 July and 7 August 2020. Ad26.COV2.S was a replication-incompetent adenovirus type 26 vector expressing a prefusion-stabilized SARS-CoV-2 spike protein from the original Wuhan strain. The immunoSEQ Assay was the method used to sequence TCRbeta CDR3 regions. After extraction, genomic DNA underwent amplification by bias-controlled multiplex PCR, followed by high-throughput sequencing. Per the authors' processing: To quantify the absolute abundance of every unique TCRbeta CDR3 region, sequences were collapsed and filtered. T cell fraction was estimated by normalization of TCRbeta template counts to usable DNA, with usable DNA being measured through amplification of reference genes present in all nucleated cells. Repertoire TCRs were annotated as SARS-CoV-2-specific by exact matching of V gene, CDR3 amino acid sequence and J gene to a known reactive TCR set. The reference SARS-CoV-2 TCR set came from MIRA and was filtered for enrichment in COVID-19-positive ImmuneCODE repertoires, removing public or cross-reactive TCRs. Drawing on the MIRA antigens, annotated TCRs were analysed further at the level of specific ORF or position within ORF. Breadth was defined as annotated unique rearrangements over total unique productive rearrangements; depth was the summed frequency of those rearrangements. Group comparisons of TCR breadth used two-sided Wilcoxon rank-sum tests. In TCRdb, the immuneACCESS table is reduced to in-frame sequences with V and J assigned. These tables do not hold every clone; where another copy was compared, an unresolved V gene accounts for under half, and the others remain unexplained. V, J and clone size were drawn from that table, and D and trimming were deduced from the DNA. The sample has some 350,000 clones on record, 85% to 90% of them singletons. Around 5.5% of the sample comes from the top ten.

Study-wide findings and limitations: It was noted by the authors that total T cell responses may have been underestimated by the TCR breadth and depth analyses. Comparing responses between vaccine doses or regimens was not something the study was powered to do. After vaccination, spike-specific CD8+ and CD4+ T cell responses were reported to show substantial breadth. Vaccine and placebo recipients had comparable non-spike TCR breadth, which fits with the vaccine containing only spike. Higher spike-specific TCR breadth was observed in Ad26.COV2.S recipients than in placebo recipients (P = 0.0014).

The chain is encoded by TRBV11-3 joined to TRBJ2-1; 9 central nucleotides agree with TRBD2. The starting material was peripheral blood, obtained in a trial of Ad26.COV2.S vaccine versus placebo. This receptor was identified in a person aged 18 to 59 who received the Ad26.COV2.S COVID-19 vaccine or a placebo. The DNA sequence reads TGTGCCAGCAGCTTGACTAGCGGCTCCTACAATGAGCAGTTCTTC. Translation gives CASSLTSGSYNEQFF.